Following are 28 T cell receptor beta chains from one sample sequenced in a study of control samples from healthy donors and cancer patients. Measured with immunoSEQ multiplex PCR; TCRdb has only the in-frame clones, and not every one. The table shows 110,000 to 150,000 clones, with approximately 90% occurring only once. Sequenced material: blood. These receptors all stem from a woman aged 25-40 years in good health.

The rearrangement uses TRBV5-1 and TRBJ1-1, with D possibly being TRBD1 (6 bases). This CDR3 region has 14 residues. Germline values: CDR1 SGHRS, CDR2 YFSETQ. The germline V and J ends were trimmed by 8 bases and 3 bases, with 17 bases remaining between them. The CDR3 reads CASNQNSGDTEAFF. The CDR3 DNA reads as TGCGCCAGTAACCAAAATTCAGGGGACACTGAAGCTTTCTTT.

This rearrangement joins TRBV12-3 or TRBV12-4 to TRBJ1-1; tentative D call: TRBD1 (5 bases). Trimming removed 6 bases at V and 5 bases at J, with 13 bases between. The CDR3 length is 13 residues. The CDR3 region is CASSQGKETEAFF. The DNA of the CDR3 is TGTGCCAGCAGCCAGGGAAAAGAGACTGAAGCTTTCTTT.

The chain is built from TRBV30 and TRBJ1-5; D is perhaps TRBD1 (5 bases). Germline CDR1 and CDR2: GTSNPN and SVGIG (reference sequence). V was trimmed by 2 bases and J by 2 bases, leaving 7 bases between them. The CDR3 sequence is 13 residues long. The CDR3 is CAWSFRGNQPQHF. The DNA for the CDR3 is TGTGCCTGGAGTTTCAGGGGCAATCAGCCCCAGCATTTT. Together with reference TRBV30 and TRBJ1-5, the CDR3 gives the full variable domain: SQTIHQWPATLVQPVGSPLSLECTVEGTSNPNLYWYRQAAGRGLQLLFYSVGIGQISSEVPQNLSASRPQDRQFILSSKKLLLSDSGFYLCAWSFRGNQPQHFGDGTRLSIL.

The chain joins TRBV5-1 to TRBJ2-7; D is uncertain. CDR1 SGHRS and CDR2 YFSETQ come from the germline V gene. CDR3 length: 13 residues. The germline V and J ends were trimmed by 0 bases and 3 bases, with 7 bases remaining between them. The CDR3 DNA reads as TGCGCCAGCAGCTTGGAACAGATCTACGAGCAGTACTTC. Translated, it gives CASSLEQIYEQYF.

This rearrangement joins TRBV28 to TRBJ2-3, with 9 bases identical to TRBD1. The ends lost 3 bases at V and 4 bases at J; junction bases unmatched: 8. The length of the CDR3 is 16 residues. Germline CDR1 is MDHEN and CDR2 is SYDVKM. The CDR3 spells CASSFSRTGVSDTQYF. The CDR3 DNA reads TGTGCCAGCAGTTTTTCACGGACAGGGGTTTCAGATACGCAGTATTTT. Using reference TRBV28 and TRBJ2-3 for the parts outside the CDR3, the full variable domain is DVKVTQSSRYLVKRTGEKVFLECVQDMDHENMFWYRQDPGLGLRLIYFSYDVKMKEKGDIPEGYSVSREKKERFSLILESASTNQTSMYLCASSFSRTGVSDTQYFGPGTRLTVL.

V and J are TRBV25-1 and TRBJ2-7; 9 positions agree with TRBD2. This CDR3 spans 18 amino acids. The ends lost 8 bases at V and 5 bases at J; junction bases unmatched: 22. Germline CDR1 reads MGHDK; CDR2 reads SYGVNS. The CDR3 bases are TGTGCCAGCCGAGAATGGGGGCCTCCGCGGGAGGGCTTGGACGAGCAGTACTTC. Translation gives CASREWGPPREGLDEQYF.

The gene calls are TRBV6-2 or TRBV6-3 and TRBJ1-5; 7 nucleotides line up with TRBD1. The CDR3 contains 14 residues. The V segment lost 0 bases and the J segment 10 bases; nucleotides outside the gene matches: 6. Germline CDR1 MNHEY, CDR2 SVGEGT. The CDR3 loop reads CASSYSSPGGPQHF. The CDR3 DNA reads TGTGCCAGCAGTTACTCGAGTCCAGGGGGACCCCAGCATTTT.

This chain joins TRBV5-1 and TRBJ1-5; no firm D call. The V end lost 0 bases, the J end lost 4 bases, and 5 bases lay between the germline ends. This CDR3 has 13 residues. Germline V lookup: CDR1 SGHRS, CDR2 YFSETQ. CDR3 region: CASSLGQNQPQHF. The CDR3 DNA reads as TGCGCCAGCAGCTTGGGGCAGAATCAGCCCCAGCATTTT.

The CDR3 nucleotides read TGTGCCAGCACCAAGGGGACAAGCACTGAAGCTTTCTTT. It codes for CASTKGTSTEAFF. The V call is TRBV12-3 or TRBV12-4, the J call TRBJ1-1, with D perhaps matching TRBD1 (6 bases). This CDR3 comprises 13 residues. Trimming shortened V by 7 bases and J by 4 bases, and 13 bases separated the two germline ends.

The chain has TRBV5-1 and TRBJ1-1; D is possibly TRBD1 (5 bases). The germline V and J ends were trimmed by 4 bases and 1 base, with 11 bases remaining between them. Germline CDR1 SGHRS, CDR2 YFSETQ. This CDR3 region has 14 residues. This chain's CDR3 is CASSMTAKNTEAFF. CDR3 nucleotides: TGCGCCAGCAGCATGACAGCGAAGAACACTGAAGCTTTCTTT.

The J gene is TRBJ2-7, the V gene TRBV7-9, with a tentative D call TRBD1 (6 bases). V lost 5 bases and J 7 bases, leaving 24 bases between the germline ends. CDR1 is SEHNR, CDR2 FQNEAQ, per germline (reference sequence). The CDR3 spans 16 residues. Written as DNA, the CDR3 is TGTGCCAGCAGCAACCGCCGGGACATTCCTTCAGGAGAGCAGTACTTC. This codes for CASSNRRDIPSGEQYF. The full variable domain, completed using reference TRBV7-9 and TRBJ2-7, is DTGVSQNPRHKITKRGQNVTFRCDPISEHNRLYWYRQTLGQGPEFLTYFQNEAQLEKSRLLSDRFSAERPKGSFSTLEIQRTEQGDSAMYLCASSNRRDIPSGEQYFGPGTRLTVT.

The J gene is TRBJ1-4, the V gene TRBV5-4; D ambiguous. The CDR3 is 16 amino acids. Germline V gene lookup returns CDR1 SGHNT and CDR2 YYREEE (reference sequence). V lost 0 bases, J lost 0 bases, and 9 bases lay in between. The CDR3 is CASSLAPTPTNEKLFF. Here the CDR3 DNA reads TGTGCCAGCAGCTTGGCCCCCACACCAACTAATGAAAAACTGTTTTTT.

The chain combines TRBV30 with TRBJ1-5, with TRBD1 as a possible D gene (6 bases). Germline CDR1 is GTSNPN and CDR2 is SVGIG (reference sequence). Deletions cut 5 bases from V and 7 bases from J, with 15 bases between. The CDR3 extends over 13 amino acids. The CDR3 sequence: CAWGKGGGQPQHF. The CDR3 DNA sequence: TGTGCCTGGGGTAAGGGGGGGGGACAGCCCCAGCATTTT.

The table lists this clone with a count of one. This sequence joins TRBV5-1 and TRBJ2-6; tentative D call: TRBD1 (5 bases). CDR3 length: 17 amino acids. Germline loops: CDR1 SGHRS, CDR2 YFSETQ. V lost 1 base and J lost 0, with 11 bases in between. This chain's CDR3 is CASSLRGTISGANVLTF. DNA of the CDR3: TGCGCCAGCAGCTTGAGGGGAACCATCTCTGGGGCCAACGTCCTGACTTTC.

For this clone: No conserved phenylalanine or tryptophan ends this CDR3, so it is likely a read error. Because the CDR3's place on the DNA is in doubt, the DNA is left out and the CDR3 is given as listed by TCRdb. The chain joins TRBV6-5 to TRBJ2-7. Germline CDR1 reads MNHEY; CDR2 reads SVGAGI. The CDR3 is 11 amino acids long, termini counted. The CDR3 spells CASSLPSGPAI.

The genes are TRBV6-4 and TRBJ1-5; D is unclear. The CDR3 runs to 14 residues. Trimming removed 6 bases at V and 0 bases at J, with 9 bases between. Germline V CDR1 and CDR2: MRHNA, SNTAGT. The CDR3 region is CASSAAYSNQPQHF. The CDR3 DNA follows: TGTGCCAGCAGCGCGGCCTATAGCAATCAGCCCCAGCATTTT.

The V call is TRBV25-1, the J call TRBJ1-6, with 9 bases matching TRBD1. In germline, CDR1 is MGHDK, CDR2 SYGVNS. This CDR3 comprises 13 residues. V trimming: 8 bases; J trimming: 8 bases; junction bases outside the gene matches: 4. As DNA, the CDR3 is TGTGCCAGCGGGGGGACAGGGCATTCACCCCTCCACTTT. Translated, it gives CASGGTGHSPLHF.

The V call is TRBV5-6, the J call TRBJ2-7, with 8 bases aligning to TRBD2. The junction had 12 bases not matched to a gene; V was cut back by 4 bases and J by 3 bases. In germline, CDR1 is SGHDT, CDR2 YYEEEE. There are 16 residues in the CDR3. The CDR3 region is CASSRGVLGTSYEQYF. The CDR3 DNA sequence: TGTGCCAGCAGCCGGGGCGTTTTGGGGACTAGCTACGAGCAGTACTTC.

The chain employs TRBV27 and TRBJ2-1, with 7 bases aligning to TRBD2. The V and J ends lost 2 bases and 6 bases, in that order; junction bases with no gene match: 4. CDR1 and CDR2 (germline): MNHEY, SMNVEV (reference sequence). The CDR3 extends over 14 amino acids. The CDR3 spells CASSLTGLVNEQFF. The CDR3, as DNA: TGTGCCAGCAGTTTAACAGGACTAGTCAATGAGCAGTTCTTC.

The rearrangement uses TRBV7-6 and TRBJ2-1, with 11 positions matching TRBD2. The CDR3 runs 16 residues. The germline CDR1 and CDR2 sequences are SGHVS and FNYEAQ. V gave up 5 bases and J gave up 6 bases; unmatched junction bases: 9. The CDR3 region has the DNA TGTGCCAGCAGCCCTGGGTGGACTAGCGGGTTCAATGAGCAGTTCTTC. Translating it yields CASSPGWTSGFNEQFF.

V usage is TRBV5-4 and J usage is TRBJ2-5; the D call may be TRBD1 or TRBD2 (5 bases each). This CDR3 region has 15 residues. Trimming took 4 bases from V and 5 from J, leaving 18 bases between them. Germline CDR1 SGHNT, CDR2 YYREEE (reference sequence). The CDR3 bases are TGTGCCAGCAGCGGTCAGCGGAGAGGGGAGGAGACCCAGTACTTC. As protein: CASSGQRRGEETQYF.

V gene TRBV28 combines with J gene TRBJ1-1, with 7 bases that match TRBD1. V trimming: 5 bases; J trimming: 4 bases; junction bases outside the gene matches: 13. Per germline, CDR1 MDHEN and CDR2 SYDVKM. The CDR3 is made up of 16 amino acids. CDR3 coding DNA: TGTGCCAGCAGTCCCCTCGGACAGGTTACAGTCACTGAAGCTTTCTTT. Its translation is CASSPLGQVTVTEAFF.

This chain joins TRBV27 and TRBJ1-5, with a possible D match to TRBD1 (5 bases). Germline assignment: CDR1 MNHEY and CDR2 SMNVEV (reference sequence). V lost 1 base and J 7 bases, leaving 14 bases between the germline ends. The length of the CDR3 is 15 residues. The CDR3 reads CASSLYGGGGQPQHF. In DNA, the CDR3 is TGTGCCAGCAGTTTATACGGCGGGGGAGGACAGCCCCAGCATTTT.

The chain joins TRBV19 to TRBJ1-2; D call uncertain. The CDR3 is 16 amino acids. V was clipped by 5 bases and J by 4 bases, with 20 bases between them. The germline V gene encodes CDR1 LNHDA and CDR2 SQIVND (reference sequence). The CDR3 region has the DNA TGTGCCAGTAGTCTTCCCAAAGGTGCAGGCGTCTATGGCTACACCTTC. It is translated as CASSLPKGAGVYGYTF.

This clone was seen ten or more times. The rearrangement joins TRBV7-8 to TRBJ2-3, with 8 bases fitting TRBD2. V lost 1 base and J lost 1; bases outside the gene matches: 13. In germline, CDR1 is SGHVS, CDR2 FQNEAQ. There are 19 residues in the CDR3. The CDR3 region is CASSLVSFAGLGGTDTQYF. The CDR3 nucleotides read TGTGCCAGCAGCTTAGTCTCGTTTGCGGGACTAGGGGGCACAGATACGCAGTATTTT. Full variable domain (remainder filled in from reference TRBV7-8 and TRBJ2-3): GAGVSQSPRYKVAKRGQDVALRCDPISGHVSLFWYQQALGQGPEFLTYFQNEAQLDKSGLPSDRFFAERPEGSVSTLKIQRTQQEDSAVYLCASSLVSFAGLGGTDTQYFGPGTRLTVL.

The J gene is TRBJ2-1, the V gene TRBV2, with 9 bases that match TRBD2. Looked up from germline, CDR1 is SNHLY and CDR2 is FYNNEI. V lost 6 bases to trimming and J lost 3 bases; unmatched junction nucleotides: 15. CDR3 length: 18 amino acids. The CDR3 here is CASRGDRLTSGNYNEQFF. As DNA, the CDR3 is TGTGCCAGCAGGGGGGACAGACTGACTAGCGGAAACTACAATGAGCAGTTCTTC.

CDR3 region: CTSSQDNSAPAKNIQYF. Written as DNA, the CDR3 is TGCACCAGCAGCCAAGATAACTCCGCGCCTGCCAAAAACATTCAGTACTTC. The chain joins TRBV1 to TRBJ2-4; whether TRBD2, the table's D call, matches the DNA was not checked. TRBV1 is an annotated pseudogene. This CDR3 contains 17 residues.

This clone was counted ten times or more. The rearrangement links TRBV27 to TRBJ2-5; 10 nucleotides agree with TRBD1. The CDR3 extends over 16 amino acids. The trim removed 5 bases at V and 4 bases at J, leaving 10 bases unmatched. Germline assignment: CDR1 MNHEY and CDR2 SMNVEV (reference sequence). The CDR3: CASSPRTGGGVETQYF. The CDR3 bases are TGTGCCAGCAGTCCCCGGACAGGGGGTGGGGTAGAGACCCAGTACTTC.